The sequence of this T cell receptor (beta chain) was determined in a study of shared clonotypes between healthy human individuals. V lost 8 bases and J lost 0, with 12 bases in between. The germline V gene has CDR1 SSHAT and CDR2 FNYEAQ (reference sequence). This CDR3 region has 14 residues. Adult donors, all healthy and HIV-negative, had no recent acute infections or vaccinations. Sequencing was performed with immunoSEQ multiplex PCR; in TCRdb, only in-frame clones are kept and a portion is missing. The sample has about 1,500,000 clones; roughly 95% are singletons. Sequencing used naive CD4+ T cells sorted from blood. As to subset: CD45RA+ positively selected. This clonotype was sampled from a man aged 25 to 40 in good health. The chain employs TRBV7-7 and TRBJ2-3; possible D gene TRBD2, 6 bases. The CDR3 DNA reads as TGTGCCAGCCGCCCTAGCGTTAGCACAGATACGCAGTATTTT. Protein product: CASRPSVSTDTQYF. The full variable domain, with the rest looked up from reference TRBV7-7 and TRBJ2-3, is GAGVSQSPRYKVTKRGQDVTLRCDPISSHATLYWYQQALGQGPEFLTYFNYEAQPDKSGLPSDRFSAERPEGSISTLTIQRTEQRDSAMYRCASRPSVSTDTQYFGPGTRLTVL.